The 14 T cell receptor beta chains below come from one sample, sequenced in a study of blood T cell repertoires in COVID-19. Measured with immunoSEQ multiplex PCR; TCRdb has only the in-frame clones, and not every one. The sample has about 98,000 clones, more than 70% seen once; the top ten hold around 24%. The sequenced sample consisted of peripheral blood. The receptors derive from a man in his 70s with acute or convalescent COVID-19.

This clone was detected only a few times. The chain links TRBV30 to TRBJ1-2; D call uncertain. This CDR3 spans 13 amino acids. V was clipped by 3 bases and J by 2 bases, with 10 bases between them. CDR1 and CDR2 (germline): GTSNPN, SVGIG (reference sequence). The CDR3 sequence: CAWSPPGNYGYTF. The CDR3, as DNA: TGTGCCTGGAGCCCACCGGGAAACTATGGCTACACCTTC.

The CDR3 sequence: CATSDPNYGYTF. CDR3 nucleotides: TGTGCCACCAGTGATCCAAACTATGGCTACACCTTC. The chain carries TRBV24-1 and TRBJ1-2; no firm D call. V was trimmed by 3 bases and J by 2 bases, leaving 3 bases between them. Looked up from germline, CDR1 is KGHDR and CDR2 is SFDVKD. The CDR3 spans 12 residues.

This clone appeared once. This sequence joins TRBV13 and TRBJ2-1; 7 positions match TRBD2. The ends lost 4 bases at V and 6 bases at J; junction bases unmatched: 3. The CDR3 is 13 amino acids. CDR1 is PRHDT, CDR2 FYEKMQ, per germline (reference sequence). CDR3 loop: CASSSREGNEQFF. CDR3 coding DNA: TGTGCCAGCAGCTCGAGGGAGGGCAATGAGCAGTTCTTC.

This clone showed up just once. This sequence joins TRBV5-1 and TRBJ2-2, with 9 bases aligning to TRBD2. V gave up 5 bases and J gave up 5 bases; unmatched junction bases: 16. This CDR3 is 18 amino acids long. Germline CDR1 reads SGHRS; CDR2 reads YFSETQ. The CDR3 nucleotides are TGCGCCAGCAGTACTTATCCCGGGACGGCGGGGGGGACCGGGGAGCTGTTTTTT. It is translated as CASSTYPGTAGGTGELFF.

DNA of the CDR3: TGTGCCACCAGTGATTCTACGGGACAGTCCTATGGCTACACCTTC. Translated, it gives CATSDSTGQSYGYTF. This chain connects TRBV24-1 to TRBJ1-2, with 7 bases matching TRBD1. CDR1 and CDR2 (germline): KGHDR, SFDVKD. This CDR3 has 15 residues. The V segment lost 2 bases and the J segment 4 bases; nucleotides outside the gene matches: 6.

This sequence joins TRBV24-1 and TRBJ2-1, with D maybe TRBD2 (5 bases). Germline assignment: CDR1 KGHDR and CDR2 SFDVKD. The CDR3 is 14 amino acids. Trimming took 4 bases from V and 7 from J, leaving 13 bases between them. The CDR3 coding sequence is TGTGCCACCAGTGACCTACGGGATATGAATGAGCAGTTCTTC. This gives the protein CATSDLRDMNEQFF.

This clone was seen a few times. The rearrangement joins TRBV12-5 to TRBJ1-1; tentatively, D is TRBD1 (6 bases). The germline CDR1 and CDR2 sequences are LGHNT and FRNRAP. The CDR3 runs 13 residues. V was shortened by 6 bases and J by 1 base, with 9 bases between the two germline ends. The CDR3 loop reads CASGLGANTEAFF. The CDR3 coding sequence is TGTGCTAGTGGGCTGGGGGCGAACACTGAAGCTTTCTTT.

This sequence joins TRBV7-8 and TRBJ1-5; 7 positions match TRBD1. Germline lookup yields CDR1 SGHVS and CDR2 FQNEAQ. CDR3 length equals 15 residues. Trimming cost V 7 bases and J 4 bases; bases outside gene matches: 10. CDR3: CASTEQGRINQPQHF. In DNA form, the CDR3 reads TGTGCCAGCACCGAACAGGGGCGTATAAATCAGCCCCAGCATTTT.

This chain links TRBV19 with TRBJ2-3; 7 nucleotides align to TRBD2. The CDR3 contains 16 residues. The germline CDR1 and CDR2 sequences are LNHDA and SQIVND (reference sequence). Trimming at V came to 2 bases and at J to 9 bases, leaving 14 bases not matched to a gene. In nucleotides, the CDR3 is TGTGCCAGTAGTATACCGCGACAGAGCCGGGAGGAAACGCAGTATTTT. Protein: CASSIPRQSREETQYF.

CDR3: CASSLGAGVDSEQYF. CDR3 DNA sequence: TGCGCCAGCAGCCTGGGAGCGGGAGTTGATTCCGAGCAGTACTTC. V is TRBV5-1 and J is TRBJ2-7; TRBD2 matches at 8 bases. The junction had 12 bases not matched to a gene; V was cut back by 4 bases and J by 6 bases. The germline gives CDR1 SGHRS, CDR2 YFSETQ. The CDR3 has 15 residues.

The genes are TRBV2 and TRBJ1-2; 9 bases agree with TRBD1. This CDR3 has 13 residues. V trimming: 5 bases; J trimming: 8 bases; junction bases outside the gene matches: 6. Germline assignment: CDR1 SNHLY and CDR2 FYNNEI. CDR3 sequence reads: CASSSDRGGGYTF. The CDR3 DNA is TGTGCCAGCAGTTCGGACAGGGGAGGCGGCTACACCTTC.

The chain joins TRBV6-1 to TRBJ1-3; the D is unclear. The CDR3 consists of 13 residues. The germline V gene encodes CDR1 MNHNS and CDR2 SASEGT. V shed 1 base and J shed 10 bases, with 11 bases lying between them. DNA of the CDR3: TGTGCCAGCAGTGAAGTTGGAGAGGCGACCATATATTTT. It encodes CASSEVGEATIYF.

The chain employs TRBV9 and TRBJ2-7; D is unresolved. This CDR3 comprises 14 residues. V lost 0 bases and J lost 1, with 8 bases in between. Germline V gene data show CDR1 as SGDLS and CDR2 as YYNGEE. CDR3 residues: CASSVGGSSYEQYF. Written as DNA, the CDR3 is TGTGCCAGCAGCGTAGGAGGCAGTTCCTACGAGCAGTACTTC.

The chain has TRBV28 and TRBJ1-2; D may be TRBD1 (6 bases). The V and J ends lost 7 bases and 8 bases respectively, with 17 bases between them. Germline CDR1 MDHEN, CDR2 SYDVKM. This CDR3 contains 13 residues. CDR3 sequence (DNA): TGTGCCAGCACCAGAGGGGGGGCACGAGGCTACACCTTC. Its protein is CASTRGGARGYTF.